The source of this T cell receptor beta chain is a study of blood T cell repertoires in COVID-19 (dated by TCRdb to 2020 to 2021). About the study as a whole: Collaborator samples came from the United States, Italy and Spain and covered acute and convalescent phases of COVID-19. The prospective study material was composed of cDNA or gDNA derived from T cells, B-cell-depleted T cells, or PBMCs. Subjects who had been exposed to COVID-19, were actively infected with it, or had recovered from it provided the deeply sampled blood TCRbeta repertoires that made up the dataset. A freely available public database, intended as a resource for researchers studying the immune response to SARS-CoV-2, is where the repertoires were released. Samples came from the ongoing ImmuneRACE study (first 160 participants) plus 1,254 subjects from 6 global collaborators. Sample metadata almost always included a de-identified subject ID, COVID-19 status, age in years and sex. Where available, HLA class I and class II types were obtained from metadata supplied by the sample provider rather than from assay-based typing. The research as a whole found: The quantity of clinical and demographic metadata differed by source and by participant and was supplied without curation.

Remarks on this clone: There is no known antigen for this receptor. No much larger clone exists at a distance of one base, and base qualities are not known.

From the cysteine through the phenylalanine, the CDR3 covers 18 amino acids. Only CDR3 DNA is held: 54 bases, read in frame from base 1. According to the germline V gene (reference sequence), CDR1 reads LNHDA and CDR2 reads SQIVND. Trimmed from V: 7 bases; trimmed from J: 1 base; junction bases lacking a gene match: 13. TCRbeta CDR3 regions were amplified from genomic DNA by means of the immunoSEQ Assay, a bias-controlled multiplex PCR. As for the authors' bioinformatics: The number of nucleated cells in each sample was estimated from the amplification of reference gene primers within the assay. To quantify the absolute abundance of each unique TCRbeta CDR3 rearrangement, sequence reads were collapsed and filtered. For each sample, productive Simpson clonality was calculated by taking the square root of Simpson's diversity index across productive rearrangements. TCRdb limited this immuneACCESS table to in-frame rearrangements with V and J called. A share of clones is missing; checked studies link under half to unresolved V genes, and the rest is unexplained. From that table come the V and J calls and clone size; the DNA was used to work out D and trimming. The sample profile shows about 190,000 clones; approximately 80% of them were found once. The top ten constitute less than 20% of the sample.

The collaborating institutions used their own protocols to collect whole blood in K2EDTA tubes. For TCRbeta analysis, collaborator samples were shipped as frozen whole blood, as isolated PBMCs, or as DNA extracted from either sample type. The chain employs TRBV19 and TRBJ1-5; 10 bases in between match TRBD1. Input material: peripheral blood. The receptor's source is a human donor in a cohort sampled during active COVID-19. The CDR3 reads CASNPQDRGIGSNQPQHF. The nucleotides are TGTGCCAGTAACCCCCAGGACAGGGGGATAGGAAGCAATCAGCCCCAGCATTTT.